What follows is one T cell receptor beta chain and its context. The data belong to a study of cytomegalovirus exposure and HLA in healthy donors. 60 Vbeta and 13 Jbeta primers were used in PCR. Clones were read by immunoSEQ multiplex PCR, and TCRdb kept only the in-frame ones, dropping some. The sample has tens of thousands of clones, 70% to 80% seen once; the top ten hold 19%. V gave up 5 bases and J gave up 0 bases, with 11 bases separating them. The CDR3 consists of 14 residues. CDR1 is PRHDT, CDR2 FYEKMQ, per germline (reference sequence). The TCR sequence derives from an older woman in good health and CMV-seropositive. The chain links TRBV13 to TRBJ2-7; D is unclear. Sequencing was done on a sample of PBMCs. For the CDR3, the DNA is TGTGCCAGCAGCCCCCCAGGTGGCTCCTACGAGCAGTACTTC. Translated: CASSPPGGSYEQYF.